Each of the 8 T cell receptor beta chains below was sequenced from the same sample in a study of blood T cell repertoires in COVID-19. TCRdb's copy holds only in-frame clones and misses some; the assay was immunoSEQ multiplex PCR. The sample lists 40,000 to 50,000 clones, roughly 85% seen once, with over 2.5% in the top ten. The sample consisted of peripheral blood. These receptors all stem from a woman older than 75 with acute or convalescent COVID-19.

CDR3 sequence reads: CASSTDSSGNTIYF. The CDR3 DNA reads as TGTGCCAGCAGCACTGACAGCTCTGGAAACACCATATATTTT. This sequence joins TRBV5-5 and TRBJ1-3; D is possibly TRBD1 (5 bases). This CDR3 region has 14 residues. Germline V gives CDR1 SGHKS, CDR2 YYEKEE (reference sequence). V was cut by 4 bases and J by 0 bases, with 8 bases left in between. Supplemented by reference TRBV5-5 and TRBJ1-3, the full variable domain reads DAGVTQSPTHLIKTRGQQVTLRCSPISGHKSVSWYQQVLGQGPQFIFQYYEKEERGRGNFPDRFSARQFPNYSSELNVNALLLGDSALYLCASSTDSSGNTIYFGEGSWLTVV.

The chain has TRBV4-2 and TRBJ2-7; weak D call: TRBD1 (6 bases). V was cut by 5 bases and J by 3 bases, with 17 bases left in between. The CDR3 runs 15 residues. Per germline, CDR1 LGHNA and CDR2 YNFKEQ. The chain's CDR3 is CASSRDYRDRYEQYF. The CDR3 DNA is TGTGCCAGCAGCAGGGATTACAGGGATCGCTACGAGCAGTACTTC.

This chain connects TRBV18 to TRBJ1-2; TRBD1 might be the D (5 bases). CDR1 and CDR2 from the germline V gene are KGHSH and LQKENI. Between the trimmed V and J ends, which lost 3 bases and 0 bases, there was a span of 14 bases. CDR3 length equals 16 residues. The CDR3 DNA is TGTGCCAGCTCACCGGGAAGCCCGACAGCTAACTATGGCTACACCTTC. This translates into CASSPGSPTANYGYTF.

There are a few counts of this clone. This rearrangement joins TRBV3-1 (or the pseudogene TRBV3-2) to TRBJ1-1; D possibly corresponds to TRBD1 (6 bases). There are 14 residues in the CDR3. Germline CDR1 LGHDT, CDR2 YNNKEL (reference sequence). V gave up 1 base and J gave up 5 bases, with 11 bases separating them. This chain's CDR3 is CASSQGTAGTEAFF. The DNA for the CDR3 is TGTGCCAGCAGCCAAGGGACAGCGGGAACTGAAGCTTTCTTT.

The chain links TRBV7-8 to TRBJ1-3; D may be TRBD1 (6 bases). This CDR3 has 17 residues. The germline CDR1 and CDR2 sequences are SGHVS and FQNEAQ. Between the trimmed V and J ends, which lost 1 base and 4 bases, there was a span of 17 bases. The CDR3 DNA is TGTGCCAGCAGCTTAGGGGGGACATCCGTCGGCGGAAACACCATATATTTT. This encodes CASSLGGTSVGGNTIYF.

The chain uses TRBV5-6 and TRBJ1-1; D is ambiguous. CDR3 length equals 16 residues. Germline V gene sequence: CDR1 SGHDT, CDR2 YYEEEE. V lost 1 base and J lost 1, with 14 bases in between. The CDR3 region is CASSLRTGSKNTEAFF. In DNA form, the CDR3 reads TGTGCCAGCAGCTTGAGGACGGGGAGTAAGAACACTGAAGCTTTCTTT. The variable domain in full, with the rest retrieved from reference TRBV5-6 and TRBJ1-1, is DAGVTQSPTHLIKTRGQQVTLRCSPKSGHDTVSWYQQALGQGPQFIFQYYEEEERQRGNFPDRFSGHQFPNYSSELNVNALLLGDSALYLCASSLRTGSKNTEAFFGQGTRLTVV.

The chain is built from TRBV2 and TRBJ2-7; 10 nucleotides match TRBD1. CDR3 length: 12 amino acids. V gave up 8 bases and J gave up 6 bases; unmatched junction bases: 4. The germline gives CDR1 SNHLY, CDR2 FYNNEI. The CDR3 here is CASGQGVGEQYF. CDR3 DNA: TGTGCCAGCGGACAGGGGGTTGGCGAGCAGTACTTC.

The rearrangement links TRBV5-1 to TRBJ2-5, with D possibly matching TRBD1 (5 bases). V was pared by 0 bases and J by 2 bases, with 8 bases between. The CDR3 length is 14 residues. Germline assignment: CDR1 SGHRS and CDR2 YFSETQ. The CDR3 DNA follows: TGCGCCAGCAGCTTGGGACAGCTACAAGAGACCCAGTACTTC. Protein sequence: CASSLGQLQETQYF.